Below, 26 T cell receptor beta chains from the same sample are listed, as sequenced in a study of fetal regulatory T cell absence and autoimmunity. The data were produced by immunoSEQ multiplex PCR, yet TCRdb's version contains in-frame clones alone and is incomplete. The sample comprises roughly 95,000 clones, 55% to 75% of which are singletons, and approximately 1.9% rests with the top ten. What was sequenced was pancreas tissue. The receptor source for this set is a male donor with IPEX syndrome.

The gene calls are TRBV5-4 and TRBJ1-1; no clear D gene. Germline V lookup: CDR1 SGHNT, CDR2 YYREEE (reference sequence). V shed 3 bases and J shed 6 bases, with 12 bases lying between them. The CDR3 is made up of 13 amino acids. The CDR3 reads CASSSQNMAEAFF. CDR3 coding DNA: TGTGCCAGCAGCTCCCAAAACATGGCTGAAGCTTTCTTT.

V and J are TRBV7-8 and TRBJ2-1, with TRBD2 as a possible D gene (5 bases). Germline V gene sequence: CDR1 SGHVS, CDR2 FQNEAQ. Trimming took 1 base from V and 8 from J, leaving 15 bases between them. The CDR3 has 15 amino acids. The CDR3 region is CASSLGGLAGYEQFF. CDR3 nucleotide sequence: TGTGCCAGCAGCTTAGGGGGTCTAGCCGGGTATGAGCAGTTCTTC.

This clone occurred once. The chain recombines TRBV5-6 with TRBJ2-1; D gene unclear. The CDR3 consists of 13 residues. V was pared by 2 bases and J by 4 bases, with 7 bases between. The germline CDR1 and CDR2 sequences are SGHDT and YYEEEE. Here the CDR3 DNA reads TGTGCCAGCAGCTTCGAACTGTACAATGAGCAGTTCTTC. This translates into CASSFELYNEQFF.

This rearrangement joins TRBV29-1 to TRBJ2-7, with D possibly being TRBD1 (6 bases). V shed 6 bases and J shed 2 bases, with 17 bases lying between them. CDR1 and CDR2 from the germline V gene are SQVTM and ANQGSEA. This CDR3 spans 14 amino acids. CDR3 nucleotide sequence: TGCAGCGTCTACCCGGACAGCCCCCCCTACGAGCAGTACTTC. Protein product: CSVYPDSPPYEQYF.

The sample holds one count of this clone. The rearrangement joins TRBV9 to TRBJ1-2; possible D gene TRBD1, 6 bases. The CDR3 consists of 15 residues. Trimming shortened V by 0 bases and J by 4 bases, and 13 bases separated the two germline ends. Per germline, CDR1 SGDLS and CDR2 YYNGEE. The CDR3 sequence: CASSVVDSVAYGYTF. The DNA of the CDR3 is TGTGCCAGCAGCGTAGTGGACAGTGTAGCCTATGGCTACACCTTC.

The chain combines TRBV14 with TRBJ1-4; no definite D call. Between the trimmed V and J ends, which lost 4 bases and 8 bases, there was a span of 17 bases. This CDR3 is 15 amino acids long. Germline CDR1 reads SGHDN; CDR2 reads FVKESK. The CDR3 loop reads CASSPLAGSSEKLFF. CDR3 nucleotide sequence: TGTGCCAGCAGCCCCCTTGCAGGATCTAGCGAAAAACTGTTTTTT.

This clone showed up just a few times. The gene calls are TRBV12-5 and TRBJ2-7, with 7 bases identical to TRBD1. CDR3 size: 15 residues. From germline, CDR1 is LGHNT and CDR2 FRNRAP. The ends lost 2 bases at V and 0 bases at J; junction bases unmatched: 4. The CDR3, as DNA: TGTGCTAGTGGTTTGTACCGGGACAGCTCCTACGAGCAGTACTTC. Amino acids: CASGLYRDSSYEQYF.

This sequence joins TRBV29-1 and TRBJ1-5; TRBD1 matches 8 bases. Losses at the gene ends were 4 bases for V and 7 bases for J; bases not matched to a gene: 3. This CDR3 region has 12 residues. Germline CDR1 SQVTM, CDR2 ANQGSEA. CDR3 DNA: TGCAGCGTTGGGACAGGGCGACAGCCCCAGCATTTT. It translates to CSVGTGRQPQHF.

V gene TRBV30 combines with J gene TRBJ2-7; perhaps TRBD1 as D (6 bases). The germline gives CDR1 GTSNPN, CDR2 SVGIG (reference sequence). This CDR3 has 15 amino acids. Trimming cost V 0 bases and J 4 bases, with 16 bases left between them. The CDR3 DNA is TGTGCCTGGAGTGTAGGCTATTCAGGGGCTTACGAGCAGTACTTC. This encodes CAWSVGYSGAYEQYF.

This sequence joins TRBV7-9 and TRBJ1-3, with a tentative D call TRBD1 (5 bases). Trimming took 0 bases from V and 4 from J, leaving 7 bases between them. There are 14 residues in the CDR3. Germline V gene lookup returns CDR1 SEHNR and CDR2 FQNEAQ (reference sequence). In DNA form, the CDR3 reads TGTGCCAGCAGCTTAGCCGCAGGGGGAAACACCATATATTTT. Translating it yields CASSLAAGGNTIYF.

V is TRBV7-9 and J is TRBJ1-1; D is unclear. The V end lost 4 bases, the J end lost 5 bases, and 11 bases lay between the germline ends. The germline V gene has CDR1 SEHNR and CDR2 FQNEAQ (reference sequence). This CDR3 comprises 13 residues. CDR3 region: CASSSFLKTEAFF. Here the CDR3 DNA reads TGTGCCAGCAGCTCGTTCTTAAAAACTGAAGCTTTCTTT.

The chain joins TRBV6-4 to TRBJ1-5; 8 nucleotides align to TRBD1. V dropped 2 bases and J dropped 2; count of bases not matched to a gene: 5. There are 16 residues in the CDR3. Germline CDR1 MRHNA, CDR2 SNTAGT. CDR3 nucleotides: TGTGCCAGCAGTGACAGGGGACAGGTAGGCAATCAGCCCCAGCATTTT. Protein sequence: CASSDRGQVGNQPQHF.

This chain joins TRBV6-5 and TRBJ2-1, with 7 positions matching TRBD2. The CDR3 is 13 amino acids. V lost 6 bases to trimming and J lost 1 base; unmatched junction nucleotides: 0. Looked up from germline, CDR1 is MNHEY and CDR2 is SVGAGI. CDR3 sequence (DNA): TGTGCCAGCAGGGGGGGGTCCTACAATGAGCAGTTCTTC. It encodes CASRGGSYNEQFF.

The chain recombines TRBV4-1 with TRBJ1-2; D possibly corresponds to TRBD1 (5 bases). This CDR3 region has 17 residues. Germline V gene lookup returns CDR1 MGHRA and CDR2 YSYEKL. Trimming took 4 bases from V and 4 from J, leaving 22 bases between them. This CDR3 is CASSPPWRGQGIYGYTF. CDR3 in DNA: TGCGCCAGCAGCCCCCCATGGAGGGGCCAAGGTATCTATGGCTACACCTTC.

The chain is built from TRBV5-1 and TRBJ2-5; D is ambiguous. The germline V gene has CDR1 SGHRS and CDR2 YFSETQ. There are 14 residues in the CDR3. V lost 0 bases, J lost 1 base, and 7 bases lay in between. CDR3 loop: CASSLARLQETQYF. DNA of the CDR3: TGCGCCAGCAGCTTGGCCAGGCTCCAAGAGACCCAGTACTTC.

Only one count was recorded for this clone. V and J are TRBV7-9 and TRBJ2-1, with TRBD2 matching over 9 bases. The germline V gene has CDR1 SEHNR and CDR2 FQNEAQ (reference sequence). J gave up 0 bases and V 5 bases, and 2 bases lay outside the gene matches. This CDR3 is built from 15 residues. The chain's CDR3 is CASSPSGTSYNEQFF. The CDR3, as DNA: TGTGCCAGCAGCCCTAGCGGGACCTCCTACAATGAGCAGTTCTTC. Full variable domain (remainder filled in from reference TRBV7-9 and TRBJ2-1): DTGVSQNPRHKITKRGQNVTFRCDPISEHNRLYWYRQTLGQGPEFLTYFQNEAQLEKSRLLSDRFSAERPKGSFSTLEIQRTEQGDSAMYLCASSPSGTSYNEQFFGPGTRLTVL.

The chain has TRBV9 and TRBJ1-1; a weak D match, TRBD1 (6 bases). Deletions cut 0 bases from V and 4 bases from J, with 7 bases between. The CDR3 sequence is 13 residues long. Germline values: CDR1 SGDLS, CDR2 YYNGEE. The CDR3 nucleotides are TGTGCCAGCAGCGTAGAACAGGGCACTGAAGCTTTCTTT. This encodes CASSVEQGTEAFF.

This clone has a handful of counts. This chain uses TRBV5-1 with TRBJ2-1, with 9 bases identical to TRBD1. The V gene end was trimmed by 7 bases and the J gene end by 8 bases; junction bases not matched to a gene: 4. The germline CDR1 and CDR2 sequences are SGHRS and YFSETQ. The CDR3 loop spans 12 amino acids. The CDR3 reads CASGTGGDEQFF. As DNA, the CDR3 is TGCGCCAGCGGTACAGGGGGCGATGAGCAGTTCTTC.

The V gene is TRBV5-1, the J gene TRBJ2-3; D is perhaps TRBD1 or TRBD2 (5 bases each). The CDR3 loop spans 15 amino acids. Trimming removed 1 base at V and 3 bases at J, with 12 bases between. CDR1 is SGHRS and CDR2 is YFSETQ in the germline V gene. The DNA of the CDR3 is TGCGCCAGCAGCTTGAACGGGGCCTTAACAGATACGCAGTATTTT. Translation gives CASSLNGALTDTQYF.

The rearrangement joins TRBV6-5 to TRBJ2-7, with a weak D call TRBD1 (6 bases). Trimming left V 4 bases short and J 4 bases short, with 11 bases between. This CDR3 spans 13 amino acids. CDR1 and CDR2 (germline): MNHEY, SVGAGI. CDR3 loop: CASSSHQGYEQYF. DNA of the CDR3: TGTGCCAGCAGTTCTCACCAGGGGTACGAGCAGTACTTC.

The gene calls are TRBV14 and TRBJ1-1; maybe TRBD1 (6 bases). V was trimmed by 1 base and J by 9 bases, leaving 9 bases between them. CDR1 is SGHDN, CDR2 FVKESK, per germline. This CDR3 region has 12 residues. In DNA form, the CDR3 reads TGTGCCAGCAGCCAAGGTGGACAGAAAGCTTTCTTT. Amino acids: CASSQGGQKAFF.

A few counts support this clone. This rearrangement joins TRBV28 to TRBJ1-2; TRBD1 might be the D (6 bases). Germline assignment: CDR1 MDHEN and CDR2 SYDVKM. This CDR3 comprises 14 residues. The V gene lost 6 bases and the J gene lost 6 bases, with 17 bases spanning the gap. The CDR3 protein is CASSPWRGRDGYTF. The CDR3 region has the DNA TGTGCCAGCAGCCCGTGGAGGGGGAGGGATGGCTACACCTTC.

The V and J genes are TRBV11-2 and TRBJ2-7, with a weak D call TRBD1 (6 bases). The germline V and J ends were trimmed by 1 base and 2 bases, with 12 bases remaining between them. Per the germline V gene, CDR1 is SGHAT and CDR2 is FQNNGV. The CDR3 covers 15 residues. The CDR3 loop is CASSLAPGTTYEQYF. The CDR3 DNA reads TGTGCCAGCAGCTTAGCACCCGGGACAACCTACGAGCAGTACTTC. Drawing the rest from reference TRBV11-2 and TRBJ2-7, the complete variable domain is EAGVAQSPRYKIIEKRQSVAFWCNPISGHATLYWYQQILGQGPKLLIQFQNNGVVDDSQLPKDRFSAERLKGVDSTLKIQPAKLEDSAVYLCASSLAPGTTYEQYFGPGTRLTVT.

This chain's CDR3 is CSASGGGEQYF. In DNA form, the CDR3 reads TGCAGTGCTAGTGGGGGAGGCGAGCAGTACTTC. The chain joins TRBV20-1 to TRBJ2-7, with D possibly TRBD2 on 6 matching bases. Germline V CDR1 and CDR2: DFQATT, SNEGSKA (reference sequence). V was shortened by 3 bases and J by 6 bases, with 9 bases between the two germline ends. This CDR3 comprises 11 residues.

The V and J genes are TRBV19 and TRBJ1-2, with D possibly being TRBD1 (5 bases). CDR1 is LNHDA and CDR2 is SQIVND in the germline V gene (reference sequence). The CDR3 loop spans 13 amino acids. The V and J ends lost 2 bases and 2 bases respectively, with 6 bases between them. DNA of the CDR3: TGTGCCAGTAGTATACGGGGGAACTATGGCTACACCTTC. It yields the protein CASSIRGNYGYTF. The variable domain in full, with the rest retrieved from reference TRBV19 and TRBJ1-2, is DGGITQSPKYLFRKEGQNVTLSCEQNLNHDAMYWYRQDPGQGLRLIYYSQIVNDFQKGDIAEGYSVSREKKESFPLTVTSAQKNPTAFYLCASSIRGNYGYTFGSGTRLTVV.

The rearrangement links TRBV5-1 to TRBJ2-1; 13 nucleotides match TRBD2. This CDR3 comprises 15 residues. With 5 bases clipped from V and 5 bases from J, the junction kept 4 bases outside the gene matches. Germline assignment: CDR1 SGHRS and CDR2 YFSETQ. Here the CDR3 DNA reads TGCGCCAGCAGTCCGACTAGCGGGAGGAACAATGAGCAGTTCTTC. As protein: CASSPTSGRNNEQFF.